Below, one T cell receptor beta chain is given with its context. The antigen remains undetermined. The treatment is: some 19 received Ad26.COV2.S at low or high dose, single or two shots; 5 received placebo; per-sample allocation not given. Samples analyzed were those drawn on day 63 after the first vaccine or placebo injection. These data are taken from a study of Ad26.COV2.S vaccination and SARS-CoV-2 variants. Turning to the study itself: The donor belonged to the COV1001 Ad26.COV2.S trial arm.

The ends were cut back, 2 bases at V and 4 bases at J, with 8 bases in the middle. Looked up from germline, CDR1 is MNHNY and CDR2 is SVGAGI (reference sequence). This CDR3 region has 14 residues. Assay: immunoSEQ multiplex PCR; the TCRdb copy retains only in-frame clones and omits some. The repertoire has about 420,000 clones, 85% to 90% of them found once; the top ten carry 3.6%. General study findings and limits: Breadth measured for non-spike TCRs was similar across vaccine and placebo recipients. Those who received the vaccine showed greater spike-specific TCR breadth than those given placebo.

This TCR came from a person between 18 and 59 years old who received the Ad26.COV2.S COVID-19 vaccine or a placebo. Sequences were derived from peripheral blood, sampled in a trial of Ad26.COV2.S vaccine versus placebo. The rearrangement joins TRBV6-6 to TRBJ2-2; no reliable D call. The CDR3 bases are TGTGCCAGCAGTTACCCCTCGGGCACCGGGGAGCTGTTTTTT. It yields the protein CASSYPSGTGELFF.